Following are 9 T cell receptor beta chains from one sample sequenced in a study of T-cell reconstitution after alpha-beta-depleted transplantation in children. Molecular barcoding with unique molecular identifiers was used for the TCRbeta library. TCRdb analysed the PCR reads with MiXCR anew, one entry per CDR3 protein. The repertoire has around 670,000 distinct CDR3 sequences, around 13% of them found once; the top ten carry 0.79%. Sequences were derived from PBMCs, sampled before TCRalphabeta/CD19-depleted stem cell transplant. These receptors came from a girl aged 2-10 years with congenital amegakaryocytic thrombocytopenia, due to receive a stem cell transplant.

Turning to this clonotype: Its ends do not fully match the called genes, so a read error is possible. This sequence joins TRBV5-1 and TRBJ2-5; no definite D call. Germline V gene sequence: CDR1 SGHRS, CDR2 YFSETQ. CDR3 length equals 13 residues. Here the CDR3 reads CASSLDLQETQSF. The CDR3 nucleotides are TGCGCCAGCAGCTTGGATCTACAAGAGACCCAGTCCTTC.

This clonotype was detected only once. A much larger clone lies one base from this, so it may be a read error. The rearrangement links TRBV20-1 to TRBJ2-5; no clear D. The CDR3 is 10 residues long. V lost 6 bases and J 0 bases, leaving 2 bases between the germline ends. CDR1 and CDR2 (germline): DFQATT, SNEGSKA (reference sequence). CDR3 protein: CSADQETQYF. CDR3 in DNA: TGCAGTGCCGACCAAGAGACCCAGTACTTC.

The chain has TRBV12-3 or TRBV12-4 and TRBJ2-7; D may be TRBD2 (6 bases). Trimming cost V 6 bases and J 0 bases, with 9 bases left between them. This CDR3 comprises 13 residues. CDR3 nucleotide sequence: TGTGCCAGCAGGGTGACTAGCTCCTACGAGCAGTACTTC. Residues: CASRVTSSYEQYF.

About this clonotype: Germline and junction disagree at one end, which may indicate a read error. This chain uses TRBV7-9 with TRBJ2-1; 10 bases agree with TRBD2. This CDR3 is 17 amino acids long. The V gene's germline CDR1 is SEHNR and CDR2 FQNEAQ (reference sequence). The CDR3 nucleotides read TGTGCCAGCAGCCCCTCAGGACTAGCGGAAGCCTACAATGAGCTGTTCTTC. Protein sequence: CASSPSGLAEAYNELFF.

Here the CDR3 reads CAWSSEQGPSSYEQYF. In DNA form, the CDR3 reads TGTGCCTGGAGCTCGGAACAGGGCCCGAGCTCCTACGAGCAGTACTTC. J is TRBJ2-7 and V is TRBV30, with D tentatively TRBD1 (6 bases). From germline, CDR1 is GTSNPN and CDR2 SVGIG (reference sequence). Trimming shortened V by 3 bases and J by 0 bases, and 18 bases separated the two germline ends. The length of the CDR3 is 16 residues.

This clonotype was seen repeatedly, ten times or more. V gene TRBV3-1 combines with J gene TRBJ2-1; D is undetermined. This CDR3 has 13 residues. Germline values: CDR1 LGHDT, CDR2 YNNKEL (reference sequence). V was cut by 2 bases and J by 3 bases, with 5 bases left in between. The CDR3 here is CASSQLLYNEQFF. DNA of the CDR3: TGTGCCAGCAGCCAACTTCTCTACAATGAGCAGTTCTTC.

Ten or more counts support this clonotype. The CDR3 sequence: CASSQDGLAGSYNEQFF. The DNA of the CDR3 is TGTGCCAGCAGCCAAGATGGTCTAGCGGGATCCTACAATGAGCAGTTCTTC. The V and J genes are TRBV3-1 and TRBJ2-1; TRBD2 agrees at 9 bases. The CDR3 loop spans 17 amino acids. Trimming removed 0 bases from V and 1 base from J; junction bases left unmatched: 4. Germline V gene data show CDR1 as LGHDT and CDR2 as YNNKEL (reference sequence).

This clonotype was recorded many times. The chain uses TRBV7-8 and TRBJ1-1; D unclear. The CDR3 is 13 amino acids. Trimming pared 3 bases from V and 2 bases from J, leaving 7 bases between. Germline assignment: CDR1 SGHVS and CDR2 FQNEAQ. The CDR3 sequence is CASSFGPNTEAFF. In DNA, the CDR3 is TGTGCCAGCAGCTTTGGTCCCAACACTGAAGCTTTCTTT.

This clonotype was recorded many times. DNA for the CDR3: TGTGCCACCAGCAGAGATGCACTAGCGGGAGGGAACATTCAGTACTTC. This sequence encodes CATSRDALAGGNIQYF. The V gene is TRBV15, the J gene TRBJ2-4; 13 nucleotides align to TRBD2. CDR3 size: 16 residues. With V trimmed by 0 bases and J by 7 bases, 3 bases remained unmatched. Germline V gene sequence: CDR1 LNHNV, CDR2 YYDKDF (reference sequence).